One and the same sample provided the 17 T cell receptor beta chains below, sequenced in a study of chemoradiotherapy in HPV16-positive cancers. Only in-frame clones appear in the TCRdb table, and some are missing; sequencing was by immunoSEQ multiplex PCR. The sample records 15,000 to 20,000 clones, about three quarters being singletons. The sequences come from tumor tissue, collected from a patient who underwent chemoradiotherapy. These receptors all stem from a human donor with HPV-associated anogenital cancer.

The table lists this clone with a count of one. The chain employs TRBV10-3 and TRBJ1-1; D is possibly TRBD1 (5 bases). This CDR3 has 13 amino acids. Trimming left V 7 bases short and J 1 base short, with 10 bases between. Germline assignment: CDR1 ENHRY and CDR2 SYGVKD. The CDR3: CAIMSTGNTEAFF. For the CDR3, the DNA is TGTGCCATCATGAGTACAGGGAACACTGAAGCTTTCTTT.

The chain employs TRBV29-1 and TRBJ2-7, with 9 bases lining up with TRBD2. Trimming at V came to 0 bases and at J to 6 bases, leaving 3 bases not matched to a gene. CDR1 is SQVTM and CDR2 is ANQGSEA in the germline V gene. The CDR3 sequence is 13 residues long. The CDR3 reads CSVEDRTSAEQYF. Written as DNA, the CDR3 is TGCAGCGTTGAAGATAGGACTAGCGCCGAGCAGTACTTC.

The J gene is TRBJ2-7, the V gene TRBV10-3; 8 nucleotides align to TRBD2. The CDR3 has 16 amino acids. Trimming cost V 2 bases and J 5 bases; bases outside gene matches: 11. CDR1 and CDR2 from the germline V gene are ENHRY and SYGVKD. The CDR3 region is CAISEESGGPSHEQYF. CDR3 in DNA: TGTGCCATCAGTGAGGAGAGCGGGGGCCCTAGCCACGAGCAGTACTTC.

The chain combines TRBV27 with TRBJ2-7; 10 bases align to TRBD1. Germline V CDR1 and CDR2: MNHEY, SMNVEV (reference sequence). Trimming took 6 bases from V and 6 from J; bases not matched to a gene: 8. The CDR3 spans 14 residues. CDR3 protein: CASRATGGRGEQYF. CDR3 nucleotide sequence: TGTGCCAGCAGGGCGACAGGGGGCAGGGGCGAGCAGTACTTC.

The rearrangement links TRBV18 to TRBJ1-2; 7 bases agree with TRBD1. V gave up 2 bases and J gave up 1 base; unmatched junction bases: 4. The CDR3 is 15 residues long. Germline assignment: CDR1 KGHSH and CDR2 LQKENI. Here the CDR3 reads CASSPDRAINYGYTF. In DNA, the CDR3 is TGTGCCAGCTCACCAGACAGGGCCATTAACTATGGCTACACCTTC.

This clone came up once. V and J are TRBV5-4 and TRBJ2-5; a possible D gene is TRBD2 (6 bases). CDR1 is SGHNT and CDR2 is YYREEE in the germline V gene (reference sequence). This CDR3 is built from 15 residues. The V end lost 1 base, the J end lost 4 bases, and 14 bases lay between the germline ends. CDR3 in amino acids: CASSLLSGARETQYF. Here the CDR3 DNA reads TGTGCCAGCAGCTTGTTGTCGGGAGCGAGAGAGACCCAGTACTTC.

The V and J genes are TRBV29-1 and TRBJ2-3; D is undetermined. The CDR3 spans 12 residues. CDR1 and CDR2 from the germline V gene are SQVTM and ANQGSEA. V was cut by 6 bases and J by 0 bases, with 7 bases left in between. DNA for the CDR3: TGCAGCGTGACTTGGAGCACAGATACGCAGTATTTT. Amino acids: CSVTWSTDTQYF.

CDR3 coding DNA: TGTGCCAGCAGTCGGTACATGAACACTGAAGCTTTCTTT. This gives the protein CASSRYMNTEAFF. This sequence joins TRBV27 and TRBJ1-1, with D uncertain. The V and J ends lost 5 bases and 0 bases respectively, with 7 bases between them. This CDR3 comprises 13 residues. Per the germline V gene, CDR1 is MNHEY and CDR2 is SMNVEV (reference sequence).

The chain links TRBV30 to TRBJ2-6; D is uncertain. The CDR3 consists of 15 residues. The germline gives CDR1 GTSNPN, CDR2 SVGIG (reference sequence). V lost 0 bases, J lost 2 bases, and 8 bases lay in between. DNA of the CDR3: TGTGCCTGGAGTGTAAGAATGCCTGGGGCCAACGTCCTGACTTTC. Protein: CAWSVRMPGANVLTF.

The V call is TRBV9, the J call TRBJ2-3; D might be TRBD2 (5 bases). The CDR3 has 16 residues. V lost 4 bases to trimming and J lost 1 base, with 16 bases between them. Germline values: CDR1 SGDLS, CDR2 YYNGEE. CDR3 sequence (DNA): TGTGCCAGCAGCTCTCCCCGGGGTCCCCGCACAGATACGCAGTATTTT. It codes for CASSSPRGPRTDTQYF.

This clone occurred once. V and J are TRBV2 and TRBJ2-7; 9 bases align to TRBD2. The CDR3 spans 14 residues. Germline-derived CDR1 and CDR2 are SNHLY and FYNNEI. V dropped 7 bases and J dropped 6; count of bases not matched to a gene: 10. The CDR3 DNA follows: TGTGCCAGCAACCCCGGGACTAGCTTCGGCGAGCAGTACTTC. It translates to CASNPGTSFGEQYF.

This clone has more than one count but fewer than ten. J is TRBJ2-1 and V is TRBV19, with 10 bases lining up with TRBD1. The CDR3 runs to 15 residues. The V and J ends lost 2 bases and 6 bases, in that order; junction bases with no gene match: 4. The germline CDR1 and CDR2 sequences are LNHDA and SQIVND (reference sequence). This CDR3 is CASSISRTGGNEQFF. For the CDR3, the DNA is TGTGCCAGTAGTATATCCCGGACAGGGGGCAATGAGCAGTTCTTC. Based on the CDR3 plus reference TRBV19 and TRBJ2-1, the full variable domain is DGGITQSPKYLFRKEGQNVTLSCEQNLNHDAMYWYRQDPGQGLRLIYYSQIVNDFQKGDIAEGYSVSREKKESFPLTVTSAQKNPTAFYLCASSISRTGGNEQFFGPGTRLTVL.

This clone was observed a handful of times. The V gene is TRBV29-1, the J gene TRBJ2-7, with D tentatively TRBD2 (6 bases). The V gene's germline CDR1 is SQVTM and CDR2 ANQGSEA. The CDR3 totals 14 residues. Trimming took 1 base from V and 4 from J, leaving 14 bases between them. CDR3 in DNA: TGCAGCGTTGAAGGGAGGGACGGAGGATACGAGCAGTACTTC. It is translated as CSVEGRDGGYEQYF.

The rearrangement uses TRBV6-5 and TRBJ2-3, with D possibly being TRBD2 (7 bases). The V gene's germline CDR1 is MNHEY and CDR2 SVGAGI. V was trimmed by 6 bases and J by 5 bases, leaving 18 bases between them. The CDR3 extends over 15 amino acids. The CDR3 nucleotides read TGTGCCAGCAGCCGGGGGCGGGAGCCGAAAGATACGCAGTATTTT. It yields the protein CASSRGREPKDTQYF.

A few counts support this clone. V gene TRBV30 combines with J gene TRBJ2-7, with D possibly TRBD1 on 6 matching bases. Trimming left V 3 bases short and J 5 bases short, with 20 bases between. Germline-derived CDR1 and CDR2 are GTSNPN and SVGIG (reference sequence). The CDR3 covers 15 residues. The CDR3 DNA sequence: TGTGCCTGGAGGGGGCTGGTCAGGGGTGAGGACGAGCAGTACTTC. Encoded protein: CAWRGLVRGEDEQYF.

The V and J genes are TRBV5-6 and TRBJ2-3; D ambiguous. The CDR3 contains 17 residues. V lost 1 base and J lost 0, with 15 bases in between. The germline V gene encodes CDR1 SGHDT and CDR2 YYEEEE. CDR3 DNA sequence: TGTGCCAGCAGCTTGATTGGGTTTGTGGCTAGCACAGATACGCAGTATTTT. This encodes CASSLIGFVASTDTQYF.

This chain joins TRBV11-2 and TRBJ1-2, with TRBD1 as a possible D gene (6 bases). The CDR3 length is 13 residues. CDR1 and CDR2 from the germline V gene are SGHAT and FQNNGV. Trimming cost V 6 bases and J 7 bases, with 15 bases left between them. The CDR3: CASSSTGYLGYTF. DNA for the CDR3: TGTGCCAGCAGTTCAACAGGGTATCTTGGCTACACCTTC.